This T cell receptor (beta chain) was captured in a study of graft-versus-host responses after intestinal transplantation. TCRdb's table, derived via immunoSEQ multiplex PCR, lists solely in-frame clones and lacks some. Among over 100,000 clones listed, 93% were seen once. Study-level results: GvH clonotypes were identified within recipient marrow, with a subset emerging first in ileum or blood.

Concerning this clone itself: The antigen remains unidentified.

CDR1 SEHNR and CDR2 FQNEAQ come from the germline V gene (reference sequence). This CDR3 has 17 residues. J gave up 5 bases and V 5 bases, and 11 bases lay outside the gene matches. Sample: unstimulated CD8+ T cells sorted from spleen or lymph node cells, taken before transplant. The chain is built from TRBV7-9 and TRBJ2-1, with TRBD2 matching over 11 bases. This receptor was obtained from a human donor who was the organ donor for an intestinal transplant. The CDR3 DNA sequence: TGTGCCAGCAGCCCCCTTCTAGCGGGAGGTGGCCACAATGAGCAGTTCTTC. Translating it yields CASSPLLAGGGHNEQFF.